A single sample is the source of the 18 T cell receptor beta chains below, sequenced in a study of OX40 agonist ivuxolimab in advanced cancers. Here immunoSEQ multiplex PCR was the method, and the copy in TCRdb shows in-frame clones only, minus some. The sample includes 65,000 to 90,000 clones, around 90% of them seen just once. The starting material was CD4+ or CD8+ T cells sorted from blood, obtained in a trial of the OX40 agonist ivuxolimab. The receptor source for this set is an adult with an advanced solid tumor such as melanoma, head and neck, liver or kidney cancer.

This chain uses TRBV9 with TRBJ1-2, with unresolved D. Trimming stripped 3 bases from V and 5 bases from J, with 14 bases between. This CDR3 region has 14 residues. Germline loops: CDR1 SGDLS, CDR2 YYNGEE. The CDR3 nucleotides read TGTGCCAGCAGCGGGTCTCCAATTGCTTATGGCTACACCTTC. This sequence encodes CASSGSPIAYGYTF.

The chain recombines TRBV14 with TRBJ2-7; D is ambiguous. CDR1 and CDR2 (germline): SGHDN, FVKESK. The V gene lost 1 base and the J gene lost 4 bases, with 8 bases spanning the gap. This CDR3 comprises 13 residues. This CDR3 reads CASSQGTWYEQYV. The CDR3 nucleotides are TGTGCCAGCAGCCAAGGAACCTGGTACGAGCAGTACGTC.

The chain uses TRBV4-1 and TRBJ2-2; no clear D gene. CDR1 and CDR2 (germline): MGHRA, YSYEKL. The V end was cut by 3 bases, the J end by 0 bases, with 5 bases between. The CDR3 extends over 14 amino acids. The CDR3 reads CASSQGPNTGELFF. The CDR3 DNA follows: TGCGCCAGCAGCCAGGGTCCGAACACCGGGGAGCTGTTTTTT.

The chain is built from TRBV25-1 and TRBJ1-5, with D unresolved. Germline V lookup: CDR1 MGHDK, CDR2 SYGVNS. V was trimmed by 3 bases and J by 0 bases, leaving 9 bases between them. The CDR3 is made up of 15 amino acids. CDR3 DNA: TGTGCCAGCAGTGATGGTCAGTATAGCAATCAGCCCCAGCATTTT. Protein sequence: CASSDGQYSNQPQHF.

The chain links TRBV27 to TRBJ2-3; no firm D call. The CDR3 is 13 amino acids. Trimming left V 4 bases short and J 6 bases short, with 11 bases between. The germline V gene encodes CDR1 MNHEY and CDR2 SMNVEV (reference sequence). CDR3 nucleotide sequence: TGTGCCAGCAGTTCCCTTGGGGTGGATACGCAGTATTTT. It yields the protein CASSSLGVDTQYF.

The V gene is TRBV2, the J gene TRBJ1-5; D is undetermined. This CDR3 is built from 16 residues. V was pared by 3 bases and J by 3 bases, with 15 bases between. Germline lookup yields CDR1 SNHLY and CDR2 FYNNEI. CDR3 sequence: CASSEWSTDINQPQHF. CDR3 nucleotides: TGTGCCAGCAGTGAGTGGAGCACCGATATCAATCAGCCCCAGCATTTT.

The J gene is TRBJ2-7, the V gene TRBV11-2, with 8 bases that match TRBD2. Germline loops: CDR1 SGHAT, CDR2 FQNNGV. Trimming took 5 bases from V and 1 from J; bases not matched to a gene: 4. The CDR3 covers 14 residues. The CDR3 DNA reads as TGTGCCAGCAGCCTAGCGGGCCTTTCCTACGAGCAGTACGTC. Its protein product is CASSLAGLSYEQYV.

This chain links TRBV4-1 with TRBJ2-3; D remains ambiguous. Germline CDR1 and CDR2: MGHRA and YSYEKL. Trimming left V 1 base short and J 4 bases short, with 24 bases between. The CDR3 loop spans 19 amino acids. The CDR3 region has the DNA TGCGCCAGCAGCCAAGTAATTTCAGGCGGCTACGTCTACGCAGATACGCAGTATTTT. Protein product: CASSQVISGGYVYADTQYF.

This chain uses TRBV9 with TRBJ2-7, with no clear D. V lost 0 bases and J 7 bases, leaving 14 bases between the germline ends. The V gene's germline CDR1 is SGDLS and CDR2 YYNGEE. The CDR3 extends over 14 amino acids. CDR3 sequence (DNA): TGTGCCAGCAGCGTAGATTTAGGCCCCGGTGAGCAGTACTTC. Translation: CASSVDLGPGEQYF.

J is TRBJ2-1 and V is TRBV15; D is unresolved. The CDR3 extends over 14 amino acids. The germline V gene encodes CDR1 LNHNV and CDR2 YYDKDF (reference sequence). Trimming removed 3 bases at V and 5 bases at J, with 11 bases between. For the CDR3, the DNA is TGTGCCACCAGCAGTGGTCCGTCCCACAATGAGCAGTTCTTC. Encoded protein: CATSSGPSHNEQFF. Full variable domain (missing parts from reference TRBV15 and TRBJ2-1): DAMVIQNPRYQVTQFGKPVTLSCSQTLNHNVMYWYQQKSSQAPKLLFHYYDKDFNNEADTPDNFQSRRPNTSFCFLDIRSPGLGDTAMYLCATSSGPSHNEQFFGPGTRLTVL.

The chain uses TRBV2 and TRBJ2-2, with TRBD2 identical over 11 bases. The V and J ends lost 5 bases and 11 bases, in that order; junction bases with no gene match: 19. CDR1 is SNHLY and CDR2 is FYNNEI in the germline V gene. CDR3 length: 18 amino acids. This chain's CDR3 is CASSYPSGGHRTRRELFF. The DNA for the CDR3 is TGTGCCAGCAGTTATCCTAGCGGGGGGCATCGTACGCGCAGAGAGCTGTTTTTT.

The V call is TRBV4-1, the J call TRBJ2-7; TRBD1 agrees at 8 bases. The CDR3 spans 15 residues. V lost 1 base and J lost 6; bases outside the gene matches: 8. Germline V gene data show CDR1 as MGHRA and CDR2 as YSYEKL. The CDR3 loop reads CASSQAGTGGGEQYF. CDR3 coding DNA: TGCGCCAGCAGCCAAGCCGGAACAGGGGGTGGCGAGCAGTACTTC.

Concerning this clone itself: The same CDR3 also results from other DNA sequences found in this sample. The chain has TRBV30 and TRBJ2-3, with D unresolved. In germline, CDR1 is GTSNPN, CDR2 SVGIG (reference sequence). The CDR3 consists of 11 residues. Trimming pared 0 bases from V and 3 bases from J, leaving 1 base between. The CDR3: CAWSVTDTQYF. The DNA of the CDR3 is TGTGCCTGGAGTGTAACAGATACGCAGTATTTT.

The chain is built from TRBV9 and TRBJ2-1; 7 bases fit TRBD2. Germline V CDR1 and CDR2: SGDLS, YYNGEE. V shed 0 bases and J 0 bases; nucleotides not matched to a gene: 0. CDR3 size: 15 residues. The CDR3 spells CASSVGDYSYNEQFF. As DNA, the CDR3 is TGTGCCAGCAGCGTAGGGGACTACTCCTACAATGAGCAGTTCTTC.

This rearrangement joins TRBV30 to TRBJ1-2; D perhaps matches TRBD1 (6 bases). Trimming cost V 0 bases and J 6 bases, with 14 bases left between them. This CDR3 contains 14 residues. Per germline, CDR1 GTSNPN and CDR2 SVGIG (reference sequence). The CDR3: CAWSVMWGRDGYTF. For the CDR3, the DNA is TGTGCCTGGAGTGTAATGTGGGGGCGCGATGGCTACACCTTC.

This chain connects TRBV9 to TRBJ2-3, with D perhaps TRBD1 or TRBD2 (5 bases each). This CDR3 has 12 residues. In germline, CDR1 is SGDLS, CDR2 YYNGEE. Trimming took 3 bases from V and 10 from J, leaving 12 bases between them. In DNA form, the CDR3 reads TGTGCCAGCAGCGCAACACCGGGACCGCAGTATTTT. It encodes CASSATPGPQYF.

This clone was counted a few times. The V and J genes are TRBV9 and TRBJ1-5; no reliable D call. V lost 0 bases to trimming and J lost 8 bases, with 12 bases between them. The CDR3 contains 14 residues. Germline V lookup: CDR1 SGDLS, CDR2 YYNGEE. The CDR3 sequence is CASSVEGTEEPQHF. CDR3 nucleotides: TGTGCCAGCAGCGTAGAAGGAACGGAGGAGCCCCAGCATTTT. Based on the CDR3 plus reference TRBV9 and TRBJ1-5, the full variable domain is DSGVTQTPKHLITATGQRVTLRCSPRSGDLSVYWYQQSLDQGLQFLIQYYNGEERAKGNILERFSAQQFPDLHSELNLSSLELGDSALYFCASSVEGTEEPQHFGDGTRLSIL.

The rearrangement uses TRBV30 and TRBJ1-2, with D perhaps TRBD1 (6 bases). The CDR3 length is 16 residues. Per germline, CDR1 GTSNPN and CDR2 SVGIG (reference sequence). Trimming took 3 bases from V and 2 from J, leaving 19 bases between them. CDR3 sequence (DNA): TGTGCCTGGAGCCGAACTGACAGGAAACTAAACTATGGCTACACCTTC. Protein product: CAWSRTDRKLNYGYTF.